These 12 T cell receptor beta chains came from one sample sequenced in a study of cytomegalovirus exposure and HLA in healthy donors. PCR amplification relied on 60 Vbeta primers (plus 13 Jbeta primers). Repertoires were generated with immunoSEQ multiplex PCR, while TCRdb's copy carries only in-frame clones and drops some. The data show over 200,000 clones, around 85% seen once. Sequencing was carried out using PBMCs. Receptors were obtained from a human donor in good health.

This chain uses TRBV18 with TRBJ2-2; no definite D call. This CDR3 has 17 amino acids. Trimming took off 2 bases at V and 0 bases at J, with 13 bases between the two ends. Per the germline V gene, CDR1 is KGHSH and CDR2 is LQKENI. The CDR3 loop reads CASSPGVYGSNTGELFF. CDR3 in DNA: TGTGCCAGCTCACCAGGTGTTTACGGGTCGAACACCGGGGAGCTGTTTTTT.

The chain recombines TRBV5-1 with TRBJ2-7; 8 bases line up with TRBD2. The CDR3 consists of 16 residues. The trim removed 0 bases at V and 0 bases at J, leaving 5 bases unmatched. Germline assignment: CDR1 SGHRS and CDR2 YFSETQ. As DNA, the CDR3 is TGCGCCAGCAGCTTGGTTGGTAGCGGGAACTCCTACGAGCAGTACTTC. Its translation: CASSLVGSGNSYEQYF.

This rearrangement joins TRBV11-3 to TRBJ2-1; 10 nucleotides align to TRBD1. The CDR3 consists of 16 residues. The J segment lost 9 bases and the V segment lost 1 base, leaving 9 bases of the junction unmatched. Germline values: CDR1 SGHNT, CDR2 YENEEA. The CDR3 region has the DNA TGTGCCAGCAGCTTAGGGTGGGGACAGGGGTTACCTGAGCAGTTCTTC. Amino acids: CASSLGWGQGLPEQFF.

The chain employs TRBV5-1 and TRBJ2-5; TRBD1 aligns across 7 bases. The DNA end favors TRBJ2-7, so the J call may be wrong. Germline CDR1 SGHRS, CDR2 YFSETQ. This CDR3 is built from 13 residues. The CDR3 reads CASSTEQGYEQYF. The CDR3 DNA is TGCGCCAGCAGCACAGAACAGGGGTACGAGCAGTACTTC.

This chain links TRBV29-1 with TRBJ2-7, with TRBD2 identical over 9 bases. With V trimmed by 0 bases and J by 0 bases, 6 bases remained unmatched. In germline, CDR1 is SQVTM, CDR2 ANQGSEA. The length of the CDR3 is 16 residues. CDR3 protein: CSVEDSGTSSSYEQYF. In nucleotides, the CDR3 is TGCAGCGTTGAAGATTCGGGGACTAGCAGCTCCTACGAGCAGTACTTC.

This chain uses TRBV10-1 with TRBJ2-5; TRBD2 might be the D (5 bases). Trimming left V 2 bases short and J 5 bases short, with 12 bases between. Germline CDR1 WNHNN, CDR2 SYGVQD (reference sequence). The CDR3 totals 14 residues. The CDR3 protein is CASSERPGMETQYF. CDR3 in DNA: TGCGCCAGCAGTGAGCGCCCGGGGATGGAGACCCAGTACTTC.

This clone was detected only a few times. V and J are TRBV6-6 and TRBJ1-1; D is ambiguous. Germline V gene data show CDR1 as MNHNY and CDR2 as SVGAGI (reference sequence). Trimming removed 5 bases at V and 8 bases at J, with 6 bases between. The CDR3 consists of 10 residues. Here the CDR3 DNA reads TGTGCCAGCAGTCCTGGCGAAGCTTTCTTT. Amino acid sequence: CASSPGEAFF.

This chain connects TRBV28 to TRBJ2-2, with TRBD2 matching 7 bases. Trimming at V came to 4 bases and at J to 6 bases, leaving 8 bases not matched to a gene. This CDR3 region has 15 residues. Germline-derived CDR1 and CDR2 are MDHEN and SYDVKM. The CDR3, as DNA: TGTGCCAGCAGTTCTCGGGGGGTTGAGCCCGGGGAGCTGTTTTTT. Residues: CASSSRGVEPGELFF.

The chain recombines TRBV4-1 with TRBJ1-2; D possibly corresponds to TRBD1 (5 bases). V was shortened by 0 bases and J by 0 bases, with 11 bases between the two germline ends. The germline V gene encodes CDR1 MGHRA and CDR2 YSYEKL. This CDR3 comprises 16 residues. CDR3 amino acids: CASSQEATTANYGYTF. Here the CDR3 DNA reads TGCGCCAGCAGCCAAGAAGCGACGACAGCTAACTATGGCTACACCTTC.

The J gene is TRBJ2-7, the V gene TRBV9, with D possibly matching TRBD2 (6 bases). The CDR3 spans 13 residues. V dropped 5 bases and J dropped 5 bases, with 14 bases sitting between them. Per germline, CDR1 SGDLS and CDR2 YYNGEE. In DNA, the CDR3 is TGTGCCAGCAGAGCGGAGGGAAGGAACGAGCAGTACTTC. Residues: CASRAEGRNEQYF.

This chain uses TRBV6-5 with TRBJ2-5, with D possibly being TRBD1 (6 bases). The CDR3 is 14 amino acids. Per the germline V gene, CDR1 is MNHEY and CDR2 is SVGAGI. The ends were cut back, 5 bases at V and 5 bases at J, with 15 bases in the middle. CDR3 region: CASSPGAFGETQYF. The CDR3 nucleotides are TGTGCCAGCAGTCCAGGGGCTTTCGGGGAGACCCAGTACTTC.

CDR3 sequence (DNA): TGCAGCGCCGCGGGACAGCCGTCCTACGAGCAGTACTTC. This translates into CSAAGQPSYEQYF. The V and J genes are TRBV29-1 and TRBJ2-7; TRBD1 might be the D (7 bases). The V and J ends lost 7 bases and 1 base respectively, with 14 bases between them. This CDR3 contains 13 residues. Looked up from germline, CDR1 is SQVTM and CDR2 is ANQGSEA.